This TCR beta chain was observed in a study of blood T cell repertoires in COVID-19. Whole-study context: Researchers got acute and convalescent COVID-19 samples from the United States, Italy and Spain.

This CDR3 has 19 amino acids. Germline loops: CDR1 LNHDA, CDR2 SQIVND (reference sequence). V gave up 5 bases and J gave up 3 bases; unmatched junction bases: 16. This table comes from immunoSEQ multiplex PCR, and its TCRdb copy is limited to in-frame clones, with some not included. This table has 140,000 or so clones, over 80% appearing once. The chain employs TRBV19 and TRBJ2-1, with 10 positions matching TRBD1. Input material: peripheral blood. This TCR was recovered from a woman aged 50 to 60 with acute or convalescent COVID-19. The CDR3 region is CASSLDLRPGQGRYNEQFF. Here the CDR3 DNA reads TGTGCCAGTAGTCTCGATCTTCGACCGGGACAGGGGCGCTACAATGAGCAGTTCTTC. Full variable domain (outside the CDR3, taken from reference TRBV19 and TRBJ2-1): DGGITQSPKYLFRKEGQNVTLSCEQNLNHDAMYWYRQDPGQGLRLIYYSQIVNDFQKGDIAEGYSVSREKKESFPLTVTSAQKNPTAFYLCASSLDLRPGQGRYNEQFFGPGTRLTVL.